The present entry profiles one T cell receptor (beta chain) with its context. Its antigen remains unidentified. Only in-frame clones appear in the TCRdb table, and some are missing; sequencing was by immunoSEQ multiplex PCR. The sample consists of about 40,000 clones, about 91% of them appearing once. The source of the sample is a study of T cells in localized non-small cell lung cancer. Germline loops: CDR1 SGHNT, CDR2 YENEEA. After removal of 5 bases from V and 4 bases from J, the junction contained 10 bases not matched to a gene. CDR3 length: 17 amino acids. The study's findings and limits: The tumor had only one region sequenced, so heterogeneity remains possible. A median of roughly 55 of the top 100 tumor clones appeared in adjacent lung, which was paired and uninvolved. Tumor trailed uninvolved adjacent lung in T cell clonality, which peaked there. Longer overall survival was associated with a higher density of T cells in the blood.

This rearrangement joins TRBV11-3 to TRBJ2-2, with 10 bases identical to TRBD2. The sequenced sample was PBMCs, obtained before any cancer treatment. The sequence derives from a woman aged 40-70 years with stage II lung adenocarcinoma. CDR3 region: CASSRSLAGASTGELFF. As DNA, the CDR3 is TGTGCCAGCAGCCGAAGCCTAGCGGGAGCGAGCACCGGGGAGCTGTTTTTT.